This TCR beta chain was identified in a study of blood T cell repertoires in COVID-19. This CDR3 contains 14 residues. V dropped 9 bases and J dropped 1 base, with 15 bases sitting between them. Germline loops: CDR1 SGHRS, CDR2 YFSETQ. As originally analysed: Using reference gene primer amplification, nucleated cell counts were estimated. TCRdb's copy holds only in-frame clones and misses some; the assay was immunoSEQ multiplex PCR. V, J and clone size are taken as reported in that table, and D and trimming were inferred from the DNA itself. The data show 57,000 or so clones, 88% seen once. The sequencing input was peripheral blood. The source is a woman aged 45-65 years with active or convalescent COVID-19. V and J are TRBV5-1 and TRBJ2-3; tentatively, D is TRBD2 (6 bases). The CDR3, as DNA: TGCGCCACCACTTCGGGACTCCGCACAGATACGCAGTATTTT. Protein product: CATTSGLRTDTQYF.